The 26 T cell receptor beta chains listed next were all sequenced from one sample in a study of blood T cells in healthy people across ages. Next came a second PCR, run for roughly 6 to 11 cycles, which used a sample-barcoded 5' primer along with a J-beta primer mix. TCRdb called the 5' RACE reads again in MiXCR, with one record for every CDR3 protein. This table holds about 1.5 million distinct CDR3 sequences, approximately 39% found once. Input material: blood. The receptor source for this set is a woman between 18 and 30 years old in good health.

In this sample, this clonotype turned up once. This chain uses TRBV5-1 with TRBJ1-1, with a tentative D call TRBD1 (5 bases). With 3 bases removed from V and 5 bases from J, the gap between germline ends came to 23 bases. Looked up from germline, CDR1 is SGHRS and CDR2 is YFSETQ. The CDR3 runs to 17 residues. CDR3 in DNA: TGCGCCAGCAGCTGGGGCAGCGTGGGACTGGAGGGGACTGAAGCTTTCTTT. It translates to CASSWGSVGLEGTEAFF.

The gene calls are TRBV12-3 or TRBV12-4 and TRBJ1-2, with 7 bases lining up with TRBD1. The ends lost 6 bases at V and 2 bases at J; junction bases unmatched: 12. The CDR3 loop spans 16 amino acids. CDR3 DNA: TGTGCCAGCAGCCTGGGGGACAGAACCTACAACTATGGCTACACCTTC. Amino acid sequence: CASSLGDRTYNYGYTF.

This clonotype was counted only a few times. The chain employs TRBV7-2 and TRBJ2-3, with D hard to call. Per the germline V gene, CDR1 is SGHTA and CDR2 is FQGNSA. This CDR3 region has 15 residues. V was trimmed by 4 bases and J by 0 bases, leaving 11 bases between them. DNA of the CDR3: TGTGCCAGCAGCTCACGTAGAGAGAGCACAGATACGCAGTATTTT. Translated: CASSSRRESTDTQYF.

This clonotype was observed at least ten times. The chain couples TRBV29-1 to TRBJ2-1; 7 bases are shared with TRBD2. Germline CDR1 and CDR2: SQVTM and ANQGSEA. Trimming took 4 bases from V and 6 from J; bases not matched to a gene: 6. This CDR3 has 13 amino acids. CDR3 region: CSVVRSSGNEQFF. The CDR3 nucleotides are TGCAGCGTTGTTAGGTCTAGCGGCAATGAGCAGTTCTTC.

This chain connects TRBV19 to TRBJ2-1; TRBD2 might be the D (6 bases). CDR3 length: 16 residues. The germline CDR1 and CDR2 sequences are LNHDA and SQIVND (reference sequence). Trimming pared 2 bases from V and 7 bases from J, leaving 18 bases between. The CDR3 DNA is TGTGCCAGTAGTATATTGGGACTCCCGGTAGGAAATGAGCAGTTCTTC. It translates to CASSILGLPVGNEQFF.

This chain connects TRBV12-3 or TRBV12-4 to TRBJ2-7; tentative D call: TRBD1 (5 bases). This CDR3 spans 13 amino acids. V lost 6 bases and J 0 bases, leaving 9 bases between the germline ends. The CDR3 here is CASSDSPSYEQYF. Here the CDR3 DNA reads TGTGCCAGCAGCGACAGCCCCTCCTACGAGCAGTACTTC.

The rearrangement links TRBV5-1 to TRBJ1-1; TRBD1 matches 7 bases. Germline V gene lookup returns CDR1 SGHRS and CDR2 YFSETQ. The CDR3 is 16 amino acids. Unmatched junction bases numbered 9, after V lost 4 bases and J lost 0 bases. The CDR3, as DNA: TGCGCCAGCAGCCGAGGCGACAGGGACATGAACACTGAAGCTTTCTTT. This encodes CASSRGDRDMNTEAFF.

The chain employs TRBV4-1 and TRBJ2-3; TRBD2 matches at 9 bases. Germline-derived CDR1 and CDR2 are MGHRA and YSYEKL. The CDR3 contains 15 residues. J lost 4 bases, V lost 4 bases, and 6 bases had no gene match. CDR3 loop: CASSPIAGEADTQYF. The CDR3 DNA is TGCGCCAGCAGCCCCATAGCGGGGGAGGCAGATACGCAGTATTTT.

This clonotype was observed a few times. The chain links TRBV15 to TRBJ2-1; D perhaps matches TRBD2 (5 bases). CDR3 length: 12 residues. CDR1 and CDR2 (germline): LNHNV, YYDKDF (reference sequence). The V gene lost 11 bases and the J gene lost 4 bases, with 12 bases spanning the gap. CDR3 in DNA: TGTGCCGGGAGCTCCGGTTACAATGAGCAGTTCTTC. Encoded protein: CAGSSGYNEQFF.

This chain uses TRBV11-1 with TRBJ2-3; TRBD2 might be the D (6 bases). The CDR3 is made up of 13 amino acids. Germline V gene sequence: CDR1 SGHAT, CDR2 FQDESV (reference sequence). V gave up 2 bases and J gave up 6 bases, with 9 bases separating them. The CDR3 nucleotides are TGTGCCAGCAGCTTAATGGCGGGGGATACGCAGTATTTT. This translates into CASSLMAGDTQYF. The full variable domain, rest sourced from reference TRBV11-1 and TRBJ2-3, is EAEVAQSPRYKITEKSQAVAFWCDPISGHATLYWYRQILGQGPELLVQFQDESVVDDSQLPKDRFSAERLKGVDSTLKIQPAELGDSAMYLCASSLMAGDTQYFGPGTRLTVL.

J is TRBJ2-1 and V is TRBV7-9; possible D gene TRBD2, 5 bases. CDR1 and CDR2 from the germline V gene are SEHNR and FQNEAQ (reference sequence). V lost 3 bases, J lost 0 bases, and 12 bases lay in between. The CDR3 length is 16 residues. CDR3 region: CASSFVELGSYNEQFF. CDR3 in DNA: TGTGCCAGCAGCTTTGTGGAACTAGGCTCCTACAATGAGCAGTTCTTC.

The chain joins TRBV2 to TRBJ2-4, with unresolved D. The J call may be incorrect, as the DNA end agrees better with TRBJ2-7. The CDR3 sequence is 13 residues long. Per germline, CDR1 SNHLY and CDR2 FYNNEI. The CDR3 region has the DNA TGTGCCAGCAGCCCCATCCTCCCTTACGAGCAGTACTTC. Protein: CASSPILPYEQYF.

In DNA form, the CDR3 reads TGTGCCTGGAGCTTGTCGGGGAACAACTATGGCTACACCTTC. This translates into CAWSLSGNNYGYTF. V and J are TRBV30 and TRBJ1-2; no reliable D call. The CDR3 covers 14 residues. Germline V gene sequence: CDR1 GTSNPN, CDR2 SVGIG (reference sequence). V was shortened by 3 bases and J by 2 bases, with 13 bases between the two germline ends.

A few counts support this clonotype. V and J are TRBV27 and TRBJ1-1, with D tentatively TRBD1 (6 bases). Germline values: CDR1 MNHEY, CDR2 SMNVEV (reference sequence). Trimming removed 3 bases at V and 0 bases at J, with 14 bases between. The CDR3 is 16 amino acids. CDR3 in DNA: TGTGCCAGCAGTTTCGGGACACAAAATCTGAACACTGAAGCTTTCTTT. Protein product: CASSFGTQNLNTEAFF.

The gene calls are TRBV7-3 and TRBJ2-3, with D possibly being TRBD2 (6 bases). CDR3 length equals 14 residues. Germline V gene sequence: CDR1 SGHTA, CDR2 FQGTGA. V dropped 11 bases and J dropped 2 bases, with 17 bases sitting between them. The CDR3: CAGATGLFTDTQYF. The CDR3 DNA follows: TGTGCCGGCGCGACGGGACTTTTCACAGATACGCAGTATTTT.

The chain carries TRBV25-1 and TRBJ2-1; 13 bases match TRBD2. Germline CDR1 and CDR2: MGHDK and SYGVNS. The CDR3 is 17 amino acids. V lost 3 bases to trimming and J lost 5 bases; unmatched junction nucleotides: 7. The chain's CDR3 is CASSDWEGLAGDNEQFF. DNA for the CDR3: TGTGCCAGCAGTGATTGGGAAGGACTAGCGGGAGACAATGAGCAGTTCTTC. Variable domain in full (rest from reference TRBV25-1 and TRBJ2-1): EADIYQTPRYLVIGTGKKITLECSQTMGHDKMYWYQQDPGMELHLIHYSYGVNSTEKGDLSSESTVSRIRTEHFPLTLESARPSHTSQYLCASSDWEGLAGDNEQFFGPGTRLTVL.

Note on this clonotype: One end of the junction does not line up with germline, which may come from a read error. This chain joins TRBV7-7 and TRBJ2-3, with D maybe TRBD2 (5 bases). The CDR3 spans 14 residues. Germline CDR1 and CDR2: SSHAT and FNYEAQ (reference sequence). The CDR3 DNA sequence: TGTGCTAGCAGCTCGGGGTTCTCGGGAGATACGCAGTATTTT. It specifies CASSSGFSGDTQYF. The complete variable domain, with remaining parts taken from reference TRBV7-7 and TRBJ2-3, reads GAGVSQSPRYKVTKRGQDVTLRCDPISSHATLYWYQQALGQGPEFLTYFNYEAQPDKSGLPSDRFSAERPEGSISTLTIQRTEQRDSAMYRCASSSGFSGDTQYFGPGTRLTVL.

This clonotype occurred a few times. J is TRBJ1-2 and V is TRBV2; TRBD1 is a possible D gene (5 bases). The CDR3 is 13 amino acids. Germline assignment: CDR1 SNHLY and CDR2 FYNNEI. Between the trimmed V and J ends, which lost 8 bases and 6 bases, there was a span of 16 bases. CDR3 protein: CASGQEGTDGYTF. The CDR3 nucleotides read TGTGCCAGCGGACAAGAAGGGACGGATGGCTACACCTTC.

V and J are TRBV14 and TRBJ1-2, with no clear D. There are 13 residues in the CDR3. V lost 0 bases and J lost 10, with 12 bases in between. Germline lookup yields CDR1 SGHDN and CDR2 FVKESK. The CDR3 nucleotides read TGTGCCAGCAGCCAAGAAGGGTTGGGATCCTACACCTTC. This encodes CASSQEGLGSYTF. The full variable domain, in which reference TRBV14 and TRBJ1-2 provide the parts outside the CDR3, is EAGVTQFPSHSVIEKGQTVTLRCDPISGHDNLYWYRRVMGKEIKFLLHFVKESKQDESGMPNNRFLAERTGGTYSTLKVQPAELEDSGVYFCASSQEGLGSYTFGSGTRLTVV.

Comment on this clonotype: A much larger clone lies a single base off, so this may be a read error. The rearrangement links TRBV10-1 to TRBJ2-7; tentative D call: TRBD1 (5 bases). The CDR3 consists of 13 residues. Germline values: CDR1 WNHNN, CDR2 SYGVQD (reference sequence). CDR3: CVSSEGQGYEQYF. CDR3 sequence (DNA): TGCGTCAGCAGTGAAGGTCAGGGTTACGAGCAGTACTTC.

In its sample, this clonotype was seen once. The J gene is TRBJ2-7, the V gene TRBV7-2; D might be TRBD2 (7 bases). V dropped 1 base and J dropped 3 bases, with 13 bases sitting between them. This CDR3 has 15 amino acids. Per the germline V gene, CDR1 is SGHTA and CDR2 is FQGNSA. This CDR3 is CASSLGRGADYEQYF. The DNA of the CDR3 is TGTGCCAGCAGCTTAGGACGGGGGGCCGACTACGAGCAGTACTTC.

Written as DNA, the CDR3 is TGTGCCATCCAGGAGGGGAACACTGAAGCTTTCTTT. Its protein is CAIQEGNTEAFF. The chain employs TRBV10-3 and TRBJ1-1, with unresolved D. V lost 8 bases, J lost 1 base, and 8 bases lay in between. CDR1 and CDR2 (germline): ENHRY, SYGVKD. The CDR3 contains 12 residues.

The V and J genes are TRBV27 and TRBJ1-4; D unclear. Germline V CDR1 and CDR2: MNHEY, SMNVEV (reference sequence). Trimming took off 1 base at V and 6 bases at J, with 12 bases between the two ends. The CDR3 runs 15 residues. This CDR3 is CASSLWAGRDEKLFF. CDR3 nucleotide sequence: TGTGCCAGCAGTTTATGGGCAGGTCGGGATGAAAAACTGTTTTTT. The variable domain in full, with the rest retrieved from reference TRBV27 and TRBJ1-4, is EAQVTQNPRYLITVTGKKLTVTCSQNMNHEYMSWYRQDPGLGLRQIYYSMNVEVTDKGDVPEGYKVSRKEKRNFPLILESPSPNQTSLYFCASSLWAGRDEKLFFGSGTQLSVL.

In this sample, this clonotype turned up a few times. The chain couples TRBV4-3 to TRBJ1-5; 8 positions match TRBD1. The trim removed 2 bases at V and 4 bases at J, leaving 4 bases unmatched. Looked up from germline, CDR1 is LGHNA and CDR2 is YSLEER. This CDR3 is built from 15 residues. The CDR3 is CASSQFRGRNQPQHF. The CDR3 DNA follows: TGCGCCAGCAGCCAATTCAGGGGGCGAAATCAGCCCCAGCATTTT.

This clonotype was seen a few times. The rearrangement links TRBV20-1 to TRBJ1-2; D not resolved. Trimming pared 3 bases from V and 3 bases from J, leaving 14 bases between. The CDR3 length is 14 residues. Germline-derived CDR1 and CDR2 are DFQATT and SNEGSKA (reference sequence). This CDR3 is CSASILGSHYGYTF. The CDR3, as DNA: TGCAGTGCTAGCATCCTGGGGAGCCACTATGGCTACACCTTC.

A few counts support this clonotype. DNA of the CDR3: TGTGCCAGCCTCGCAGGGAACACCGGGGAGCTGTTTTTT. Its protein is CASLAGNTGELFF. V usage is TRBV28 and J usage is TRBJ2-2; D call uncertain. Germline loops: CDR1 MDHEN, CDR2 SYDVKM. The CDR3 extends over 13 amino acids. Trimming left V 8 bases short and J 1 base short, with 8 bases between.